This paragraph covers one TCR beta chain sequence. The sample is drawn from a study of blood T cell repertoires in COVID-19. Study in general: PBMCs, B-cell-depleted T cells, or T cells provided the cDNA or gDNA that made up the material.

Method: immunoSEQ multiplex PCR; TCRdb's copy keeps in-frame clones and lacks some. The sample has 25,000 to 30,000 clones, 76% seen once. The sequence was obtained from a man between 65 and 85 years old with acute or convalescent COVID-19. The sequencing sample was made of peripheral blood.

The CDR3 spells CASSKDTGDCTYEQYF. The CDR3 DNA follows: TGTGCCAGCAGCAAAGACACGGGAGACTGTACCTACGAGCAGTACTTC. The genes are TRBV21-1 and TRBJ2-7; the table's D call, TRBD2, has no DNA check behind it. TRBV21-1 is a pseudogene locus. The CDR3 consists of 16 residues.